Described below is a single T cell receptor (beta chain) sequence and its context. The target antigen is unknown. Primers included in the PCR were 60 Vbeta and 13 Jbeta primers. The assay was immunoSEQ multiplex PCR, and TCRdb's table has in-frame clones only and misses some. The sample contains about 240,000 clones, 70% to 90% of which appear only once. This record belongs to a study of cytomegalovirus exposure and HLA in healthy donors. Points from the study as a whole: Among the CMV-associated chains, three were confirmed in vitro as specific for CMV antigens. Rates of TCR association differed by HLA locus in a later analysis, with DRB1 highest and HLA-C lowest. Cytomegalovirus-associated TCR beta chains were listed, numbering roughly 150.

The CDR3 runs to 14 residues. The J segment lost 1 base and the V segment lost 4 bases, leaving 4 bases of the junction unmatched. Germline-derived CDR1 and CDR2 are SNHLY and FYNNEI. The J gene is TRBJ2-7, the V gene TRBV2, with 7 bases fitting TRBD2. The sequence was collected from a woman aged 55-69 years in good health and CMV-seropositive. The sample comprised PBMCs. CDR3 in amino acids: CASSGREGSYEQYF. CDR3 bases: TGTGCCAGCAGTGGGAGGGAGGGGTCCTACGAGCAGTACTTC.